These T cell receptor beta chains were read from a single sample in a study of blood T cell repertoires in COVID-19. Libraries were prepared by immunoSEQ multiplex PCR; TCRdb keeps only in-frame clonotypes and omits some of them. Here the sample spans tens of thousands of clones, about 85% being singletons. Source material: peripheral blood. Receptor source: a woman between 70 and 85 years old with active or convalescent COVID-19. CDR3s include the opening cysteine and the closing phenylalanine or tryptophan. Fields, in order: V gene, J gene, D gene, clone size, CDR3 protein, CDR3 DNA. D genes are given only for firm matches. Size values are once, few and many counts, or a class for expanded clones, and some rows have none.

V gene: TRBV24-1
J gene: TRBJ1-4
D gene: TRBD1
clone size: few
CDR3 protein: CATSDSRQGASEKLFF
CDR3 DNA: TGTGCCACCAGTGATTCCCGACAGGGGGCGAGTGAAAAACTGTTTTTT

V gene: TRBV5-1
J gene: TRBJ2-7
D gene: .
clone size: .
CDR3 protein: CASRQTGDSYEQYF
CDR3 DNA: TGCGCCAGCAGGCAGACAGGCGATAGTTACGAGCAGTACTTC

V gene: TRBV6-5
J gene: TRBJ1-2
D gene: .
clone size: .
CDR3 protein: CASGAINYGYTF
CDR3 DNA: TGTGCCAGCGGGGCTATTAACTATGGCTACACCTTC

V gene: TRBV27
J gene: TRBJ2-4
D gene: .
clone size: once
CDR3 protein: CASSPGQGRAKNIQYF
CDR3 DNA: TGTGCCAGCAGTCCGGGCCAGGGTCGGGCCAAAAACATTCAGTACTTC

V gene: TRBV7-2
J gene: TRBJ2-7
D gene: .
clone size: .
CDR3 protein: CASSLGYTGSYEQYF
CDR3 DNA: TGTGCCAGCAGCTTAGGGTATACAGGCTCCTACGAGCAGTACTTC

V gene: TRBV5-4
J gene: TRBJ1-1
D gene: .
clone size: .
CDR3 protein: CASSLDQVNTEAFF
CDR3 DNA: TGTGCCAGCAGCTTGGACCAGGTGAACACTGAAGCTTTCTTT

V gene: TRBV6-5
J gene: TRBJ1-4
D gene: .
clone size: .
CDR3 protein: CASSRGADEKLFF
CDR3 DNA: TGTGCCAGCAGTCGGGGGGCGGATGAAAAACTGTTTTTT

V gene: TRBV24-1
J gene: TRBJ2-7
D gene: TRBD1
clone size: .
CDR3 protein: CATSPGTGNYEQYF
CDR3 DNA: TGTGCCACCAGCCCCGGGACAGGAAACTACGAGCAGTACTTC

V gene: TRBV2
J gene: TRBJ1-5
D gene: .
clone size: .
CDR3 protein: CASTGGLVQPQHF
CDR3 DNA: TGTGCCAGCACGGGGGGGCTAGTTCAGCCCCAGCATTTT

V gene: TRBV7-2
J gene: TRBJ2-7
D gene: .
clone size: once
CDR3 protein: CASSIRGGTAPYEQYF
CDR3 DNA: TGTGCCAGCAGCATAAGGGGCGGGACAGCACCCTACGAGCAGTACTTC